This T cell receptor beta chain was identified in a study of shared clonotypes between healthy human individuals. None of the donors, who were healthy HIV-negative adults, had recently had acute infections or vaccinations. Method: immunoSEQ multiplex PCR; TCRdb's copy keeps in-frame clones and lacks some. This table holds some 350,000 clones, over 65% found once. About this clone itself: The sample contains more than one DNA sequence encoding this CDR3.

The TCR was taken from a man younger than 45 in good health. Specimen: memory CD4+ T cells sorted from blood. Subset noted: CD45RA-negative fraction.

CDR3 residues: CASRGETYEQYF. The DNA for the CDR3 is TGTGCCAGCAGAGGGGAGACCTACGAGCAGTACTTC. The chain employs TRBV2 and TRBJ2-7, with D perhaps TRBD1 or TRBD2 (5 bases each). Trimming removed 6 bases from V and 2 bases from J, with 8 bases in between. The CDR3 covers 12 residues. The germline V gene has CDR1 SNHLY and CDR2 FYNNEI.